The entry below describes one T cell receptor beta chain. In the same sample, other DNA sequences code for this CDR3. CDR3 length equals 12 residues. The V and J ends lost 3 bases and 6 bases respectively, with 9 bases between them. This specimen comes from a study of blood T cell repertoires in COVID-19. The overall study: The origin of the acute and convalescent COVID-19 samples was the United States, Italy and Spain.

Study processing details: Reference gene primer amplification in the assay estimated nucleated cell counts. Sequencing was performed with immunoSEQ multiplex PCR; in TCRdb, only in-frame clones are kept and a portion is missing. The V and J calls and clone size were taken over from that table, and D and trimming were inferred from the DNA. The table includes some 220,000 clones, roughly 89% detected once. This TCR derives from a woman in her 40s with acute COVID-19. V usage is TRBV12-3 or TRBV12-4 and J usage is TRBJ2-7; a possible D gene is TRBD1 (6 bases). The sequenced sample consisted of PBMCs or T cells enriched from blood (not recorded which). This CDR3 is CASSLRGGEQYF. Written as DNA, the CDR3 is TGTGCCAGCAGTTTGCGAGGGGGCGAGCAGTACTTC.